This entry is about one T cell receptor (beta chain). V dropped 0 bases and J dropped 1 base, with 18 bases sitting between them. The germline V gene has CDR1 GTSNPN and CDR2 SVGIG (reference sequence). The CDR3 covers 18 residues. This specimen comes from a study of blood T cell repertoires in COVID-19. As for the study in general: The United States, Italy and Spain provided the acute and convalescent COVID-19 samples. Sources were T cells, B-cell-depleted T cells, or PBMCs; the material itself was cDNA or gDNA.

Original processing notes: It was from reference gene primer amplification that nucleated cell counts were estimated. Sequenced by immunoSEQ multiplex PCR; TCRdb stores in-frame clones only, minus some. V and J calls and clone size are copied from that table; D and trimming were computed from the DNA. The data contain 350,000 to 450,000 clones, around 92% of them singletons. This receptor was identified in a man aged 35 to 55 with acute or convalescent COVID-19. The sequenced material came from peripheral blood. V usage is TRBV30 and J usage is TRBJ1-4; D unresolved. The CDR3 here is CAWSVLSYGERTNEKLFF. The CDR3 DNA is TGTGCCTGGAGTGTACTGTCGTATGGGGAGCGAACTAATGAAAAACTGTTTTTT.